The 7 T cell receptor beta chains given below trace back to one sample, sequenced in a study of breast tumors, draining lymph nodes, adjacent tissues. The lymph nodes were axillary draining lymph nodes from breast cancer patients. Using its own MiXCR run on the multiplex PCR reads, TCRdb lists one record per CDR3 protein. The data hold 150,000 to 200,000 distinct CDR3 sequences, with 30% to 35% observed a single time. Material for sequencing was axillary lymph node tissue. Every receptor here comes from a female donor with breast cancer. Some clones in this sample may be carry-over from other donors' samples.

This clonotype was seen at least ten times. The chain uses TRBV25-1 and TRBJ2-2; D gene unclear. The germline CDR1 and CDR2 sequences are MGHDK and SYGVNS. V lost 7 bases and J lost 4, with 10 bases in between. The CDR3 has 13 residues. The CDR3 sequence: CASNAQSTGELFF. The CDR3 DNA follows: TGTGCCAGCAATGCTCAGAGCACCGGGGAGCTGTTTTTT.

This clonotype was counted at least ten times. This chain links TRBV7-8 with TRBJ2-7; unclear D gene. Trimming left V 8 bases short and J 5 bases short, with 19 bases between. From germline, CDR1 is SGHVS and CDR2 FQNEAQ. The CDR3 is 14 amino acids. As DNA, the CDR3 is TGTGCCAGCGCCTTGAGTCTCGACATGGACGAGCAGTACTTC. This encodes CASALSLDMDEQYF.

To note about this clonotype: A read error is possible here, since a much larger clone lies one base away. The chain recombines TRBV19 with TRBJ2-1; D is undetermined. V was shortened by 3 bases and J by 3 bases, with 12 bases between the two germline ends. In germline, CDR1 is LNHDA, CDR2 SQIVND (reference sequence). This CDR3 is 15 amino acids long. The DNA of the CDR3 is TGTGCCAGTAGTATCTCAGAGTTTTTCTACAATGAGCAGTTCTTC. Amino acids: CASSISEFFYNEQFF.

This clonotype was recorded at least ten times. An end of the junction does not agree with germline; a read error may underlie this. The V call is TRBV7-8, the J call TRBJ1-6; D possibly corresponds to TRBD1 (5 bases). The CDR3 extends over 18 amino acids. The V gene's germline CDR1 is SGHVS and CDR2 FQNEAQ. CDR3 DNA sequence: TGTGCCAGCAGCTACGGGGGGAGGGGCGGCTCCTATAATCCACCCCTCCACTTT. Its protein product is CASSYGGRGGSYNPPLHF.

The chain joins TRBV10-2 to TRBJ1-1; D gene ambiguous. V was trimmed by 8 bases and J by 1 base, leaving 11 bases between them. This CDR3 comprises 13 residues. From germline, CDR1 is WSHSY and CDR2 SAAADI. CDR3: CASARTGNTEAFF. In DNA, the CDR3 is TGCGCCAGCGCCCGGACGGGGAACACTGAAGCTTTCTTT.

The J gene is TRBJ1-5, the V gene TRBV20-1; a possible D gene is TRBD1 (5 bases). The CDR3 sequence is 14 residues long. Trimming shortened V by 5 bases and J by 11 bases, and 22 bases separated the two germline ends. Germline-derived CDR1 and CDR2 are DFQATT and SNEGSKA (reference sequence). CDR3 nucleotide sequence: TGCAGTGCTCGGACCCCGGACATGAGGCAGGCCCAGCATTTT. This sequence encodes CSARTPDMRQAQHF.

This clonotype was observed many times. The chain carries TRBV7-3 and TRBJ1-6; D call uncertain. The CDR3 extends over 14 amino acids. Trimming removed 0 bases at V and 10 bases at J, with 10 bases between. Germline lookup yields CDR1 SGHTA and CDR2 FQGTGA. The CDR3 region is CASSLTKIGSPLHF. Written as DNA, the CDR3 is TGTGCCAGCAGCTTAACTAAAATCGGATCACCCCTCCACTTT.